A selection of T cell receptor beta chains follows, all from one sample in a study of cytomegalovirus exposure and HLA in healthy donors. Libraries were prepared by immunoSEQ multiplex PCR; TCRdb keeps only in-frame clonotypes and omits some of them. The data contain around 30,000 clones, roughly 66% of them singletons. The sequencing sample was made of PBMCs. The source of these receptors is a male donor in good health and CMV-seropositive. Each CDR3 is given with its conserved first and last residue. The order of the fields is D gene, clone size, V gene, J gene, CDR3 DNA, CDR3 protein. D genes are given only for firm matches. Rows may omit the clone size; those that give it use once, few, many or a size class.

TRBD1,many,TRBV7-9,TRBJ2-7,TGTGCCAGCAGCCTCTCCGGGACAGCTACCTACGAGCAGTACTTC,CASSLSGTATYEQYF
TRBD2,NA,TRBV7-8,TRBJ2-7,TGTGCCAGCAGCTTAGAGCCTAGCGGGAGCCAGCAGTACTTC,CASSLEPSGSQQYF
NA,NA,TRBV7-9,TRBJ1-4,TGTTCCAGCAGCATGACGTCGGGGGGGAGTAATGAAAAACTGTTTTTT,CSSSMTSGGSNEKLFF
NA,few,TRBV5-4,TRBJ1-2,TGCGCCAGCAGCCAGTATGTAAGGGGCGATGGCTACACCTTC,CASSQYVRGDGYTF
TRBD2,NA,TRBV18,TRBJ2-5,TGTGCCAGCTTCCCCCTAGCGGGGAACCAAGAGACCCAGTACTTC,CASFPLAGNQETQYF
TRBD2,NA,TRBV7-9,TRBJ2-1,TGTGCCAGCAGCTGGACTAGCGGATACAATGAGCAGTTCTTC,CASSWTSGYNEQFF
NA,NA,TRBV6-4,TRBJ2-3,TGTGCCAGCAGTTCGAGCACAGATACGCAGTATTTT,CASSSSTDTQYF
TRBD2,NA,TRBV5-1,TRBJ2-1,TGCGCCAGCACCGATAGCGGGACCGCCTACAATGAGCAGTTCTTC,CASTDSGTAYNEQFF
TRBD1,NA,TRBV6-5,TRBJ2-2,TGTGCCAGCAGTCCGACAGGGTACACCGGGGAGCTGTTTTTT,CASSPTGYTGELFF
TRBD1,NA,TRBV6-5,TRBJ1-1,TGTGCCAGCAGTCAGTCAACAGGGGCGTGGACTGAAGCTTTCTTT,CASSQSTGAWTEAFF
TRBD2,many,TRBV18,TRBJ2-3,TGTGCCAGCTCATTAGGGAGCGGGAGGACAGATACGCAGTATTTT,CASSLGSGRTDTQYF
NA,NA,TRBV27,TRBJ2-2,TGTGCCAGCAGCTCTCACCGGGCGGGGTCCGGGGAGCTGTTTTTT,CASSSHRAGSGELFF
NA,few,TRBV2,TRBJ1-2,TGTGCCAGCAGTCCAGGGTATAGTAACTATGGCTACACCTTC,CASSPGYSNYGYTF
NA,NA,TRBV28,TRBJ2-7,TGTGCCAGCAGTTTATCGCTAGCCTCCTACGAGCAGTACTTC,CASSLSLASYEQYF
TRBD2,NA,TRBV7-8,TRBJ2-2,TGTGCCAGCACCTTTCGGACGGGGGGTTTTACCGGGGAGCTGTTTTTT,CASTFRTGGFTGELFF
TRBD2,NA,TRBV5-4,TRBJ2-1,TGTGCCAGCAGCCCTGGGACTAGCGGGAGCGGGGGTTACAATGAGCAGTTCTTC,CASSPGTSGSGGYNEQFF
TRBD1,NA,TRBV30,TRBJ1-2,TGTGCCTGGAGTAGGACAGGGGGCTCGGGCTACACCTTC,CAWSRTGGSGYTF
NA,NA,TRBV7-2,TRBJ1-2,TGTGCCAGCAGCTTTGGGGGGGCAAAGGGCTACACCTTC,CASSFGGAKGYTF
TRBD1,NA,TRBV18,TRBJ1-5,TGTGCCAGCTCACAGGGACAGGGGGCCGGGAGCAATCAGCCCCAGCATTTT,CASSQGQGAGSNQPQHF
NA,NA,TRBV30,TRBJ2-2,TGTGCCTGGAGCTTGGGGGGGCTAAGGACCGGGGAGCTGTTTTTT,CAWSLGGLRTGELFF
NA,few,TRBV6-5,TRBJ2-7,TGTGCCAGCAGTAACAGGGCGGGCGAGCAGTACTTC,CASSNRAGEQYF
NA,NA,TRBV27,TRBJ1-2,TGTGCCAGCAGTCCCAGACAGTTGTACTATGGCTACACCTTC,CASSPRQLYYGYTF
NA,NA,TRBV6-1,TRBJ2-7,TGTGCCAGCAGTGAAGCGGGACTGGGCCCTAGGGAGCAGTACTTC,CASSEAGLGPREQYF
NA,NA,TRBV9,TRBJ1-1,TGTGCCAGCAGCTCCGGACAGAACACTGAAGCTTTCTTT,CASSSGQNTEAFF
TRBD1,few,TRBV11-2,TRBJ2-2,TGTGCCAGCAGGAGGGGACAGGGGGCGGTGGGAACCGGGGAGCTGTTTTTT,CASRRGQGAVGTGELFF
NA,NA,TRBV7-8,TRBJ2-7,TGTGCCAGCAGCGTGGGGCGGTACGGGGGTTACGAGCAGTACTTC,CASSVGRYGGYEQYF
NA,NA,TRBV4-1,TRBJ2-3,TGCGCCAGCAGCCAAGATACCGGGAGCACAGATACGCAGTATTTT,CASSQDTGSTDTQYF
TRBD2,NA,TRBV9,TRBJ2-1,TGTGCCAGCAGCGTTCTCCCCACGGGAGGGCCAAAGGAGCAGTTCTTC,CASSVLPTGGPKEQFF
NA,NA,TRBV7-8,TRBJ1-5,TGTGCCAGCAGCTTGAGGCAGTCCCCCAATCAGCCCCAGCATTTT,CASSLRQSPNQPQHF
TRBD2,NA,TRBV4-2,TRBJ2-1,TGTGCCAGCAGCCAAGATCGTCTAGCGGAGTACAATGAGCAGTTCTTC,CASSQDRLAEYNEQFF
TRBD1,NA,TRBV19,TRBJ1-1,TGTGCCAGTAGTTCACAGGGGGCGCAAATGGCTGAAGCTTTCTTT,CASSSQGAQMAEAFF
TRBD1,NA,TRBV5-1,TRBJ1-1,TGCGCCAGCAGCTTGGGCAGGGACAGGCCTCTTGAAGCTTTCTTT,CASSLGRDRPLEAFF
TRBD2,NA,TRBV6-1,TRBJ2-7,TGTGCCAGCGGGTCACGGACTAGCGTCAACGAGCAGTACTTC,CASGSRTSVNEQYF
NA,NA,TRBV5-4,TRBJ1-2,TGTGCCAGCAGCTTGGATCTAAGGGGAGGTTTCTATGGCTACACCTTC,CASSLDLRGGFYGYTF
NA,few,TRBV7-2,TRBJ1-2,TGTGCCAGCAGCCCTCCGGGAGTTAACTATGGCTACACCTTC,CASSPPGVNYGYTF
TRBD2,NA,TRBV4-1,TRBJ2-5,TGCGCCAGCAGCCAAGGGGGGACTAACCAAGAGACCCAGTACTTC,CASSQGGTNQETQYF
NA,NA,TRBV6-5,TRBJ2-4,TGTGCCAGCAGTTCCCCGAGAGGGCCGATTGGGGACATTCAGTACTTC,CASSSPRGPIGDIQYF
NA,NA,TRBV5-1,TRBJ1-5,TGCGCCAGCAGCCCTGGAGGCGGACGTCAGCCCCAGCATTTT,CASSPGGGRQPQHF
NA,NA,TRBV6-1,TRBJ1-3,TGTGCCAGCAGTGAAGCGCTGGGCCGAGACACCATATATTTT,CASSEALGRDTIYF
TRBD1,few,TRBV7-9,TRBJ1-1,TGTGCCGGGTCAGGGGGTGAGAGCACTGAAGCTTTCTTT,CAGSGGESTEAFF
NA,NA,TRBV7-6,TRBJ2-5,TGTGCCAGCAGCTTAGCGGGGCAGGGCGACCAGTACTTC,CASSLAGQGDQYF
TRBD2,NA,TRBV27,TRBJ2-5,TGTGCCAGCAGCAGGGGACTAGTCGGGCAAGAGACCCAGTACTTC,CASSRGLVGQETQYF
TRBD1,NA,TRBV28,TRBJ1-2,TGTGCCAGCAGCCCCGGAGGGGGCCGGAACTATGGCTACACCTTC,CASSPGGGRNYGYTF
NA,few,TRBV5-1,TRBJ2-7,TGCGCCAGCAGCTTGGACAGGGACCGCTACGAGCAGTACTTC,CASSLDRDRYEQYF
TRBD1,NA,TRBV6-1,TRBJ2-2,TGTGCCAGCACGAGGGGACAGGGGTACACCGGGGAGCTGTTTTTT,CASTRGQGYTGELFF
NA,NA,TRBV11-2,TRBJ1-2,TGTGCCAGCAGCTCAACTGTCACTCCACGAGGCTACACCTTC,CASSSTVTPRGYTF
NA,NA,TRBV10-2,TRBJ1-2,TGCGCCAGCAGTGGACTAACCTATGGCTACACCTTC,CASSGLTYGYTF
NA,NA,TRBV15,TRBJ1-2,TGTGCCACCAGCAGAGATCGGGGTGGCTACACCTTC,CATSRDRGGYTF
NA,NA,TRBV25-1,TRBJ1-2,TGTGCCAGCAGTGGTCACCCTAGTGGCTACACCTTC,CASSGHPSGYTF
NA,NA,TRBV7-7,TRBJ2-3,TGTGCTAGCAGCTTAGGGGGAGTCGGCACAGATACGCAGTATTTT,CASSLGGVGTDTQYF
NA,few,TRBV27,TRBJ1-5,TGTGCCAGCAGTTTATCGGCACAGGGAAATCAGCCCCAGCATTTT,CASSLSAQGNQPQHF
TRBD1,NA,TRBV6-5,TRBJ1-1,TGTGCCAGCCTGGGAGAGGGGGCTTACACTGAAGCTTTCTTT,CASLGEGAYTEAFF
TRBD2,once,TRBV4-1,TRBJ2-2,TGCGCCAGCAGCCCTCCACTAGCGTACCCCGGGGAGCTGTTTTTT,CASSPPLAYPGELFF
NA,NA,TRBV5-1,TRBJ1-2,TGCGCCAGCAGCGAAGGGGTTTTAGGCTACACCTTC,CASSEGVLGYTF
TRBD1,NA,TRBV19,TRBJ2-7,TGTGCCAGTAGGGGGCATCGGACAGGGGTCTCCTACGAGCAGTACTTC,CASRGHRTGVSYEQYF
TRBD1,few,TRBV9,TRBJ1-5,TGTGCCAGCAGCGCCACGGGACAGGGACATCAGCCCCAGCATTTT,CASSATGQGHQPQHF
NA,NA,TRBV7-2,TRBJ1-5,TGTGCCAGCAGCTTAATTGGGGGCGATCAGCCCCAGCATTTT,CASSLIGGDQPQHF